This paragraph covers one T cell receptor beta chain sequence. These data belong to a study of blood T cell repertoires in COVID-19. Clones were sequenced by immunoSEQ multiplex PCR, and TCRdb holds only the in-frame ones, with some missing. The sample contains hundreds of thousands of clones, roughly 90% of which appear only once. The length of the CDR3 is 14 residues. Germline lookup yields CDR1 SEHNR and CDR2 FQNEAQ (reference sequence). V was pared by 4 bases and J by 2 bases, with 5 bases of the junction left unmatched. Sequences were obtained from peripheral blood. The chain combines TRBV7-9 with TRBJ2-7; TRBD1 matches at 7 bases. This receptor was taken from a woman in her 70s with COVID-19, enrolled during active disease. CDR3 loop: CASSSGQPPYEQYF. For the CDR3, the DNA is TGTGCCAGCAGCTCGGGACAGCCACCCTACGAGCAGTACTTC.